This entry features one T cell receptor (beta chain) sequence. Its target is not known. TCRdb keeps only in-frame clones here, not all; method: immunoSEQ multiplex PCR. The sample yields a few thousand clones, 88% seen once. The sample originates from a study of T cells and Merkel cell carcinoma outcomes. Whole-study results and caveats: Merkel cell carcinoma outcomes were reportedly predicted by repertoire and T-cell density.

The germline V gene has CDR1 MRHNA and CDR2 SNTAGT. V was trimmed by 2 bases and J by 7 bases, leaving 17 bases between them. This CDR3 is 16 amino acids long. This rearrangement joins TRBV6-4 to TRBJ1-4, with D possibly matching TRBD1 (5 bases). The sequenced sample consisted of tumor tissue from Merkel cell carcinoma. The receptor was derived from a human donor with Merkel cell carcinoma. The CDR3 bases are TGTGCCAGCAGTGACCCCTCGGGGGACCACCCTGAAAAACTGTTTTTT. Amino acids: CASSDPSGDHPEKLFF.